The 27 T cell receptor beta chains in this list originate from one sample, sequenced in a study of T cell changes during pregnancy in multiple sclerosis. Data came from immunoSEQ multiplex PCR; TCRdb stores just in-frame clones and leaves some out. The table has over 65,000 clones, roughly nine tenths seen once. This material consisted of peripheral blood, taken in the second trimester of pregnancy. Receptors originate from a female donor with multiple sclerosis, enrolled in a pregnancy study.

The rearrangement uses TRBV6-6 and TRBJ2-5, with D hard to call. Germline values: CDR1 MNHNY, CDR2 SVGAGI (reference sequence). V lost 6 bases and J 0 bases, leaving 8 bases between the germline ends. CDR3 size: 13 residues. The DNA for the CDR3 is TGTGCCAGCAGAGACTTGTACCAAGAGACCCAGTACTTC. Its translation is CASRDLYQETQYF.

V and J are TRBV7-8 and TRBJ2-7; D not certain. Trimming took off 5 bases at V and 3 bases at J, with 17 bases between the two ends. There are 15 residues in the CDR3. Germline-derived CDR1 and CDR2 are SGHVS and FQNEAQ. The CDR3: CASSPGTELVYEQYF. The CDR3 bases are TGTGCCAGCAGCCCAGGTACTGAATTAGTCTACGAGCAGTACTTC. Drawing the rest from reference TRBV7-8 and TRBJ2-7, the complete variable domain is GAGVSQSPRYKVAKRGQDVALRCDPISGHVSLFWYQQALGQGPEFLTYFQNEAQLDKSGLPSDRFFAERPEGSVSTLKIQRTQQEDSAVYLCASSPGTELVYEQYFGPGTRLTVT.

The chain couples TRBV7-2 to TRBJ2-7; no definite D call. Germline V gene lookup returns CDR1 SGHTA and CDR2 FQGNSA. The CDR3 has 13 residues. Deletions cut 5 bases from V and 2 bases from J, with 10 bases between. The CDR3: CASSPRSAYEQYF. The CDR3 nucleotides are TGTGCCAGCAGCCCCCGGTCCGCCTACGAGCAGTACTTC.

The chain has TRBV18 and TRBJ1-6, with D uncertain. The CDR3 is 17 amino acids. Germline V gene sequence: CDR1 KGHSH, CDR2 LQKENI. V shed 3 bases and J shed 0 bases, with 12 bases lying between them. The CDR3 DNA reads TGTGCCAGCTCACCGATCGGGGAGAGCTCCTATAATTCACCCCTCCACTTT. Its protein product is CASSPIGESSYNSPLHF.

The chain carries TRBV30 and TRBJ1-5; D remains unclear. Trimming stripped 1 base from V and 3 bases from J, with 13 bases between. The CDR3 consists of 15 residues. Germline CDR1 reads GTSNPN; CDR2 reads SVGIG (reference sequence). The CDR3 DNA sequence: TGTGCCTGGAGTGGGCAGGCAAGGTCCAATCAGCCCCAGCATTTT. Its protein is CAWSGQARSNQPQHF.

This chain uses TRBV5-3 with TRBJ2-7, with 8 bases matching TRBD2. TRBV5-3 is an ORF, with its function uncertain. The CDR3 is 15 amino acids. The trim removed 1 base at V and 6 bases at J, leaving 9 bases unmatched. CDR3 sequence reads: CARSLYGRGVREQYF. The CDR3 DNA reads TGTGCCAGAAGCTTGTATGGGCGGGGGGTGCGCGAGCAGTACTTC.

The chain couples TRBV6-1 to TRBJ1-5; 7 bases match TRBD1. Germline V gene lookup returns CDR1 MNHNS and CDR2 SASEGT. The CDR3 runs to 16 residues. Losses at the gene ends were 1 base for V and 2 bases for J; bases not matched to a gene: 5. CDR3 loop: CASSEVAGGGNQPQHF. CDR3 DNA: TGTGCCAGCAGTGAAGTGGCAGGGGGTGGCAATCAGCCCCAGCATTTT.

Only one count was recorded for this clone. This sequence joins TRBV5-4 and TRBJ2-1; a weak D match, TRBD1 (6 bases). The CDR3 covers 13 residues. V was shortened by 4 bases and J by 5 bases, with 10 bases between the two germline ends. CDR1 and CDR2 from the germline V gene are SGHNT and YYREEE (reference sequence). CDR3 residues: CASSTDRHNEQFF. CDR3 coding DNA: TGTGCCAGCAGCACTGACAGGCACAATGAGCAGTTCTTC.

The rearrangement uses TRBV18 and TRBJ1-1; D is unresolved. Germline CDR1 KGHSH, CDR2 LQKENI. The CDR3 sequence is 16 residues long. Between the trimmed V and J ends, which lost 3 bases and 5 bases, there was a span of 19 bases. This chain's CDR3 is CASSPSGWVEDTEAFF. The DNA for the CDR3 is TGTGCCAGCTCACCGTCAGGATGGGTAGAAGATACTGAAGCTTTCTTT.

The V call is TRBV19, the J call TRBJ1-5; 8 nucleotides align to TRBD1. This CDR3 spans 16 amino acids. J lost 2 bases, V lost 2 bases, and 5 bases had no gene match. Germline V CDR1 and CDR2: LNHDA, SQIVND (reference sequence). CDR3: CASSIIQGAGNQPQHF. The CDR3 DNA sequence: TGTGCCAGTAGTATAATCCAGGGGGCAGGCAATCAGCCCCAGCATTTT.

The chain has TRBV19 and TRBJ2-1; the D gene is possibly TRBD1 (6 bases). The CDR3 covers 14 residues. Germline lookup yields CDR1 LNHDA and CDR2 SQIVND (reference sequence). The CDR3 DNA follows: TGTGCTACTGTTGGGGACACCCCCGCCAATGAGCAGTTCTTC. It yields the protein CATVGDTPANEQFF. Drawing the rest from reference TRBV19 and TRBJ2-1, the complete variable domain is DGGITQSPKYLFRKEGQNVTLSCEQNLNHDAMYWYRQDPGQGLRLIYYSQIVNDFQKGDIAEGYSVSREKKESFPLTVTSAQKNPTAFYLCATVGDTPANEQFFGPGTRLTVL.

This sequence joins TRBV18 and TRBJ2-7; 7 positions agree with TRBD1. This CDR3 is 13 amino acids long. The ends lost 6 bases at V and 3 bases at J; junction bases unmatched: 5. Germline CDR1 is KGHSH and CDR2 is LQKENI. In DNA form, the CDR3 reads TGTGCCAGCTCTCCGGACAGGAGCTACGAGCAGTACTTC. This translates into CASSPDRSYEQYF.

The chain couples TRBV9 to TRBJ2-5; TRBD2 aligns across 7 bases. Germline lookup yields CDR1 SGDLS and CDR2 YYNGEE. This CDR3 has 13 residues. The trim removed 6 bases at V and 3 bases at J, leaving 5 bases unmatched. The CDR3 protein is CASNRLAEETQYF. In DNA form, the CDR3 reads TGTGCCAGCAACCGACTAGCTGAAGAGACCCAGTACTTC.

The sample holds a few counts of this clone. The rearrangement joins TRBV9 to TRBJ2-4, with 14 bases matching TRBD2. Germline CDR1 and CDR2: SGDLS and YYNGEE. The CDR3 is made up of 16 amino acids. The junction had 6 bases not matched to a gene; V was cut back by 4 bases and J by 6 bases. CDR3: CASSPGTSGRLNIQYF. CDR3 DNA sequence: TGTGCCAGCAGCCCCGGGACTAGCGGGAGATTAAACATTCAGTACTTC.

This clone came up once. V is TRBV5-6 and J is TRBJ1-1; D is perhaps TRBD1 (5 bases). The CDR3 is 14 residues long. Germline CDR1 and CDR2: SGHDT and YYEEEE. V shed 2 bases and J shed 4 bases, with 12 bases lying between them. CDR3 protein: CASSLPGKGTEAFF. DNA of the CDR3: TGTGCCAGCAGCTTACCAGGGAAAGGCACTGAAGCTTTCTTT.

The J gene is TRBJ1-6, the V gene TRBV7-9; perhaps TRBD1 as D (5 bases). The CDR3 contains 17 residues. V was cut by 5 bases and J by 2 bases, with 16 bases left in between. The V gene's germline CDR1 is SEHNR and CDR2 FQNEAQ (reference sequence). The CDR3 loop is CASSPSETGAYNSPLHF. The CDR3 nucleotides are TGTGCCAGCAGCCCGAGTGAGACGGGGGCCTATAATTCACCCCTCCACTTT.

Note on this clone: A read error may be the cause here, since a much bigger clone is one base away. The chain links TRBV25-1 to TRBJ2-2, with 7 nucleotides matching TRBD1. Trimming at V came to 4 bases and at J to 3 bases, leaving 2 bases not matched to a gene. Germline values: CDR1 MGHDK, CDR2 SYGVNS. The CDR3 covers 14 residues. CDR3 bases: TGTGCCAGCAGTGGCGACAGGGACACCGGGGAGCTGTTTTTT. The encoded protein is CASSGDRDTGELFF.

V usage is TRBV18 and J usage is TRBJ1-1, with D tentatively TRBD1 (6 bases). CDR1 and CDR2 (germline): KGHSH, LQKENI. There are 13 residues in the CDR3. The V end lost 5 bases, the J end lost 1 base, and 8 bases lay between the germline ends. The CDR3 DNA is TGTGCCAGCTCAGAGGGACAGAACACTGAAGCTTTCTTT. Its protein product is CASSEGQNTEAFF. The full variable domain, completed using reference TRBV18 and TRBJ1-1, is NAGVMQNPRHLVRRRGQEARLRCSPMKGHSHVYWYRQLPEEGLKFMVYLQKENIIDESGMPKERFSAEFPKEGPSILRIQQVVRGDSAAYFCASSEGQNTEAFFGQGTRLTVV.

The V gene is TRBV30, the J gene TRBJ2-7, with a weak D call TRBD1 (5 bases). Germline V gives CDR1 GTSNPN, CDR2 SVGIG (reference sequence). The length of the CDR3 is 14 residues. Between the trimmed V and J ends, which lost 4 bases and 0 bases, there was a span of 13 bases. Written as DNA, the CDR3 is TGTGCCTGGATGGGTCCAGGGTTCTCCTACGAGCAGTACTTC. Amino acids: CAWMGPGFSYEQYF.

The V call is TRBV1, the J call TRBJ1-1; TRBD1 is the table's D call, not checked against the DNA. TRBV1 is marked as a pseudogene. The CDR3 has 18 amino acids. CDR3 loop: CTSSQAPVGRGPRTEAFF. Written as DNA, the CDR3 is TGCACCAGCAGCCAAGCCCCGGTTGGCAGGGGGCCGAGGACTGAAGCTTTCTTT.

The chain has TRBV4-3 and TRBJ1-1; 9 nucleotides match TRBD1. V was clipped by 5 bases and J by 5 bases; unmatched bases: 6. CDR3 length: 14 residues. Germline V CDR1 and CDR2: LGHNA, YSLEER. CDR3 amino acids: CASSSQGALTEAFF. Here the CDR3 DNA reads TGCGCCAGCAGCTCACAGGGGGCTCTTACTGAAGCTTTCTTT.

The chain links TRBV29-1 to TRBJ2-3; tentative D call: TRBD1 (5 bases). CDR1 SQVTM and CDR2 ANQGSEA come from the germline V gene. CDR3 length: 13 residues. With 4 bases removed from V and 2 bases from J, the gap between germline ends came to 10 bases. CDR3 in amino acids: CSVGQLPTDTQYF. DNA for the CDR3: TGCAGCGTTGGACAGTTGCCCACAGATACGCAGTATTTT.

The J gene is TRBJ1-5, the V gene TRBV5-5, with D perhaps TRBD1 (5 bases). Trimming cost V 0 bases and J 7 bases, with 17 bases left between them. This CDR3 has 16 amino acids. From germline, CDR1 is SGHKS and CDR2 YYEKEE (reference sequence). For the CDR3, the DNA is TGTGCCAGCAGCTTGGGATCGGGGGTCAAGGGACAGCCCCAGCATTTT. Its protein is CASSLGSGVKGQPQHF.

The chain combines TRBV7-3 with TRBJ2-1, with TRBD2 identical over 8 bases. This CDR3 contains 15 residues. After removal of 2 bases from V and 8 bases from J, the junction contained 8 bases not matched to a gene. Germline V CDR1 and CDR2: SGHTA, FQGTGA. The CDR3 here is CASSLYRGGEDEQFF. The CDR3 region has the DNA TGTGCCAGCAGCTTATACCGGGGGGGCGAAGATGAGCAGTTCTTC.

The CDR3 loop reads CASSLPSGGAYSDTQYF. The DNA of the CDR3 is TGTGCCAGCAGCTTGCCTAGCGGGGGGGCCTACTCAGATACGCAGTATTTT. This chain links TRBV5-4 with TRBJ2-3; 12 nucleotides line up with TRBD2. V gave up 1 base and J gave up 4 bases; unmatched junction bases: 7. CDR3 length: 17 amino acids. Germline assignment: CDR1 SGHNT and CDR2 YYREEE (reference sequence).

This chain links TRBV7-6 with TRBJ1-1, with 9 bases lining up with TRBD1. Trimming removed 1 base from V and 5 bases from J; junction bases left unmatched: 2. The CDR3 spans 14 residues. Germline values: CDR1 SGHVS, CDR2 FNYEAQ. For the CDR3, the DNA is TGTGCCAGCAGCTTAGGGACAGGGGTGACTGAAGCTTTCTTT. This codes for CASSLGTGVTEAFF. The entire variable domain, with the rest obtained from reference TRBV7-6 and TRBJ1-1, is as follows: GAGVSQSPRYKVTKRGQDVALRCDPISGHVSLYWYRQALGQGPEFLTYFNYEAQQDKSGLPNDRFSAERPEGSISTLTIQRTEQRDSAMYRCASSLGTGVTEAFFGQGTRLTVV.

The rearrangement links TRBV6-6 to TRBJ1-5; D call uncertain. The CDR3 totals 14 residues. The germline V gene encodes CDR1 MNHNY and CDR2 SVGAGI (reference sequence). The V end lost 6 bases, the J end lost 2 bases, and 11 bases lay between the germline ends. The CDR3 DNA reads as TGTGCCAGCAGCTTGCCTTCGGGCAATCAGCCCCAGCATTTT. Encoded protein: CASSLPSGNQPQHF.